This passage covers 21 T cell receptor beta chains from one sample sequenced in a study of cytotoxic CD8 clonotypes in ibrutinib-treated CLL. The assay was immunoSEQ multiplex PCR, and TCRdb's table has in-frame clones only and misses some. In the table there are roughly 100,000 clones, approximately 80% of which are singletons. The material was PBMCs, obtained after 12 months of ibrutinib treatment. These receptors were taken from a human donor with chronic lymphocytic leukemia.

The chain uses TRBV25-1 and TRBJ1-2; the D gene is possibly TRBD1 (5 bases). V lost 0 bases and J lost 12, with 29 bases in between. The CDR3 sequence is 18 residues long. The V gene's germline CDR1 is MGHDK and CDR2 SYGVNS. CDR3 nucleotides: TGTGCCAGCAGTGAATATCGGGACCCGGCCAGGGATAGGAGAATGAACACCTTC. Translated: CASSEYRDPARDRRMNTF.

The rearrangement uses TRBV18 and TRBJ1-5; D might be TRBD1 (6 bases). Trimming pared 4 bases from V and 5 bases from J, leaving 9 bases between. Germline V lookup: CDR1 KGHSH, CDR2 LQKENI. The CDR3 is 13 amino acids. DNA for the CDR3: TGTGCCAGCTCACGGGGGCTCGATCAGCCCCAGCATTTT. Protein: CASSRGLDQPQHF.

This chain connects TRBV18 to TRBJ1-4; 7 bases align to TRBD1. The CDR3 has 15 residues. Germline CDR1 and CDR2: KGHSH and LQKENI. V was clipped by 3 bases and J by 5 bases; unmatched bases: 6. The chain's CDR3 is CASSPWDSPNEKLFF. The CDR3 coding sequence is TGTGCCAGCTCACCCTGGGACAGTCCCAATGAAAAACTGTTTTTT.

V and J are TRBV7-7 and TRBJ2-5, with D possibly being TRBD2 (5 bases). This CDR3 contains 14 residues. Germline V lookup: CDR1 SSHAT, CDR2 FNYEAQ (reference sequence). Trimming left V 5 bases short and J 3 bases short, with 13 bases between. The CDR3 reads CASSPGVTKETQYF. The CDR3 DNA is TGTGCCAGCAGCCCCGGGGTGACCAAAGAGACCCAGTACTTC. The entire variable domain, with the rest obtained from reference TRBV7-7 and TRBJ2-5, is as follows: GAGVSQSPRYKVTKRGQDVTLRCDPISSHATLYWYQQALGQGPEFLTYFNYEAQPDKSGLPSDRFSAERPEGSISTLTIQRTEQRDSAMYRCASSPGVTKETQYFGPGTRLLVL.

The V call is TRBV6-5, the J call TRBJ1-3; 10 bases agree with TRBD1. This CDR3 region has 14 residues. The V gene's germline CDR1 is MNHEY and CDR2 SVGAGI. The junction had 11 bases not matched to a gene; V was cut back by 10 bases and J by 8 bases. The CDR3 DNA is TGTGCCACCGCGAGGGACAGGGGAGGGGACACCATATATTTT. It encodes CATARDRGGDTIYF.

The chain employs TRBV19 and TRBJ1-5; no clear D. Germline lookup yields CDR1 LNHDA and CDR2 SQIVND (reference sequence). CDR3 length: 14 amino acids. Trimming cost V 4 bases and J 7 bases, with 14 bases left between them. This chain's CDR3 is CASSKPARAQPQHF. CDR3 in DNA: TGTGCCAGTAGTAAGCCCGCCAGAGCCCAGCCCCAGCATTTT.

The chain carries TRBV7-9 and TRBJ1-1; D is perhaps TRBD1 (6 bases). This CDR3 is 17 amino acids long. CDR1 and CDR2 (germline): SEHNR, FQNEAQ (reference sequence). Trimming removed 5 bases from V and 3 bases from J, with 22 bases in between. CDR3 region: CASSPPALGTRDTEAFF. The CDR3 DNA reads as TGTGCCAGCAGCCCCCCAGCCCTTGGGACACGCGACACTGAAGCTTTCTTT. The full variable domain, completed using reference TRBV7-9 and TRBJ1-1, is DTGVSQNPRHKITKRGQNVTFRCDPISEHNRLYWYRQTLGQGPEFLTYFQNEAQLEKSRLLSDRFSAERPKGSFSTLEIQRTEQGDSAMYLCASSPPALGTRDTEAFFGQGTRLTVV.

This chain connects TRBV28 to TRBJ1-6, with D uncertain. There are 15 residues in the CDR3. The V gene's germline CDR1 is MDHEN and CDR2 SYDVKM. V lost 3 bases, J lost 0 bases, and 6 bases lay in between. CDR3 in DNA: TGTGCCAGCAGTTTTGGCTACTCCTATAATTCACCCCTCCACTTT. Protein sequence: CASSFGYSYNSPLHF.

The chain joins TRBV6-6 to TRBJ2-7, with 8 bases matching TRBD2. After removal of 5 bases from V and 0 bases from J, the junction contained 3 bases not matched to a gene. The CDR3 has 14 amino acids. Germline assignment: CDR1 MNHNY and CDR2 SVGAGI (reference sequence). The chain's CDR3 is CASSGGGLSYEQYF. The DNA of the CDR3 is TGTGCCAGCAGTGGCGGGGGGCTCTCCTACGAGCAGTACTTC.

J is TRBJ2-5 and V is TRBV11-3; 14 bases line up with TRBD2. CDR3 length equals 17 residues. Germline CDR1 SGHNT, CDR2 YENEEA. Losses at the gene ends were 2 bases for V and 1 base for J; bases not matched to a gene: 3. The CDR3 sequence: CASSLLGTSGGQETQYF. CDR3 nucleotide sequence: TGTGCCAGCAGCTTACTTGGGACTAGCGGGGGCCAAGAGACCCAGTACTTC.

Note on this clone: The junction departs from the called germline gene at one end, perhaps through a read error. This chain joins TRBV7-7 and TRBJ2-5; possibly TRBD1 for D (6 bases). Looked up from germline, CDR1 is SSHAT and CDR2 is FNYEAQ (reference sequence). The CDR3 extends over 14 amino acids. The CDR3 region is CASSRQASQETQYF. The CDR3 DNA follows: TGTGCTAGCAGCCGACAGGCTTCCCAAGAGACCCAGTACTTC. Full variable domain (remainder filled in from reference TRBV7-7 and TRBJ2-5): GAGVSQSPRYKVTKRGQDVTLRCDPISSHATLYWYQQALGQGPEFLTYFNYEAQPDKSGLPSDRFSAERPEGSISTLTIQRTEQRDSAMYRCASSRQASQETQYFGPGTRLLVL.

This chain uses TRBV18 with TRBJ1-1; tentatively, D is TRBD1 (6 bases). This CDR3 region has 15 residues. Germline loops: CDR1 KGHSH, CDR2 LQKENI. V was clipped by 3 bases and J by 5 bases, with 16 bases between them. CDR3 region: CASSPPGHAATEAFF. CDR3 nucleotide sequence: TGTGCCAGCTCACCCCCGGGACACGCGGCGACTGAAGCTTTCTTT. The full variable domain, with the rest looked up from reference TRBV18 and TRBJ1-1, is NAGVMQNPRHLVRRRGQEARLRCSPMKGHSHVYWYRQLPEEGLKFMVYLQKENIIDESGMPKERFSAEFPKEGPSILRIQQVVRGDSAAYFCASSPPGHAATEAFFGQGTRLTVV.

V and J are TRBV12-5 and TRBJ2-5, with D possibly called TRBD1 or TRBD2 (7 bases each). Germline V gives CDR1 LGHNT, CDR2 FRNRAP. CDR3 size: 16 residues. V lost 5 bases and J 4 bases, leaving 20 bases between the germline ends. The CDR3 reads CASGPSQGGGRETQYF. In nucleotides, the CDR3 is TGTGCTAGTGGTCCCTCCCAGGGGGGGGGTCGAGAGACCCAGTACTTC.

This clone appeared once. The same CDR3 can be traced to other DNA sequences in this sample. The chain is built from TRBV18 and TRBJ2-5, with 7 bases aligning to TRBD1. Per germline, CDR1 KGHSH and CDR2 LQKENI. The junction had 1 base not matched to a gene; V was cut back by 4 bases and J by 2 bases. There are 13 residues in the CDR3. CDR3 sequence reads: CASSRGQQETQYF. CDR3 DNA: TGTGCCAGCTCACGGGGACAGCAAGAGACCCAGTACTTC.

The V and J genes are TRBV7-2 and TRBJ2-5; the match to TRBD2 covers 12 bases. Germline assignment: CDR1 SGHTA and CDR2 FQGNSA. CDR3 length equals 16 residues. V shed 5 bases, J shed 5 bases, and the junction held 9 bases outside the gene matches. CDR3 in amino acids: CASSPSSGGAGETQYF. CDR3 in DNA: TGTGCCAGCAGCCCTTCTAGCGGGGGGGCTGGGGAGACCCAGTACTTC.

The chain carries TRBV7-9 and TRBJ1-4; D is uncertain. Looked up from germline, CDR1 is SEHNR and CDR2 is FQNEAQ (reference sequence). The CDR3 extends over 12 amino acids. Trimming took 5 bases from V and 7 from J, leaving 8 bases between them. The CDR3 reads CASSQRGEKLFF. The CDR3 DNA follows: TGTGCCAGCAGCCAGAGAGGTGAAAAACTGTTTTTT.

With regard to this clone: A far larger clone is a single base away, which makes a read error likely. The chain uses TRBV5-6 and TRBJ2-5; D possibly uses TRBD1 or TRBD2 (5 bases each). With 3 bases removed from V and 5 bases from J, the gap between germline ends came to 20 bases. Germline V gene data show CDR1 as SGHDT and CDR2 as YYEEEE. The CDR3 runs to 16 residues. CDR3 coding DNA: TGTGCCAGCAGCTCTCGCCCGGGACCTCCCCCGGAGACCCAGTACTTC. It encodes CASSSRPGPPPETQYF. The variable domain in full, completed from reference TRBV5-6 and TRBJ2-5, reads DAGVTQSPTHLIKTRGQQVTLRCSPKSGHDTVSWYQQALGQGPQFIFQYYEEEERQRGNFPDRFSGHQFPNYSSELNVNALLLGDSALYLCASSSRPGPPPETQYFGPGTRLLVL.

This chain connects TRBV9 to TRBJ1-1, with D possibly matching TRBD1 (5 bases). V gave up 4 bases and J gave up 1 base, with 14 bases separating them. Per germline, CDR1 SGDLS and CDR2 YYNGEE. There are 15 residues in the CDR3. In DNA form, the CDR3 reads TGTGCCAGCAGCCCGACCCCGACAGAGAACACTGAAGCTTTCTTT. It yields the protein CASSPTPTENTEAFF.

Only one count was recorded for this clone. CDR3 DNA sequence: TGTGCCAGCAGTCCTCGGGGTTGGGGTCCCGACCAGCCCCAGCATTTT. It encodes CASSPRGWGPDQPQHF. This sequence joins TRBV2 and TRBJ1-5; D remains unclear. Between the trimmed V and J ends, which lost 5 bases and 7 bases, there was a span of 21 bases. Per germline, CDR1 SNHLY and CDR2 FYNNEI. The CDR3 totals 16 residues.

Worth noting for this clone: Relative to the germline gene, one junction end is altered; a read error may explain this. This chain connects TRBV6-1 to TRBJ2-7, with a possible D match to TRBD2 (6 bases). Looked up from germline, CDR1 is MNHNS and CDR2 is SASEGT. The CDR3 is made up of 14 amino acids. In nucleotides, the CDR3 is TGTGCCAGCCTTGATCGGGGGATCTCCTGCGAGCAGTACTTC. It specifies CASLDRGISCEQYF.

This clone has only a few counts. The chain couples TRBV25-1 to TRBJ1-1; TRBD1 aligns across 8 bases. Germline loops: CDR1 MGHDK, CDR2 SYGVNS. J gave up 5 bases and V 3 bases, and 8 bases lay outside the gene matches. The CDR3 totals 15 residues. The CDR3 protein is CASSEGRGLRTEAFF. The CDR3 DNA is TGTGCCAGCAGTGAGGGCAGGGGGCTTAGGACTGAAGCTTTCTTT.